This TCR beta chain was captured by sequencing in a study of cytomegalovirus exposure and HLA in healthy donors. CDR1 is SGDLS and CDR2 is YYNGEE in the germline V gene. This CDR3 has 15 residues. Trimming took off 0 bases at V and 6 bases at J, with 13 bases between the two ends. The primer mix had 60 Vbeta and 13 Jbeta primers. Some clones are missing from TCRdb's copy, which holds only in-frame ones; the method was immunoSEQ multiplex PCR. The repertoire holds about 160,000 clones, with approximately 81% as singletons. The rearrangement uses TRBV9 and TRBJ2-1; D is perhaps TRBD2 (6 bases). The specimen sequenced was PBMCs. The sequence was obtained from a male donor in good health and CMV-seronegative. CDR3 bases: TGTGCCAGCAGCGTAGGTGGAGGGTCGGGCAATGAGCAGTTCTTC. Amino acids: CASSVGGGSGNEQFF. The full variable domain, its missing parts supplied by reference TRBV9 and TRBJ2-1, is DSGVTQTPKHLITATGQRVTLRCSPRSGDLSVYWYQQSLDQGLQFLIQYYNGEERAKGNILERFSAQQFPDLHSELNLSSLELGDSALYFCASSVGGGSGNEQFFGPGTRLTVL.